One and the same sample provided the 9 T cell receptor beta chains below, sequenced in a study of regulatory T cells in long-lasting Graves disease. Time point noted: persistent/refractory GD, antithyroid drugs over 5 years with positive TRAb. PBMC RNA was the source of the TCR library. To make TCR beta libraries, researchers used iRepertoire HTBI primers and Arm-PCR of CDR3 regions. Via MiXCR, TCRdb re-called the multiplex PCR reads, giving one row per CDR3 protein. This sample has over 450,000 distinct CDR3 sequences, with under 25% found just once. Specimen: peripheral blood mononuclear cells (PBMCs), collected when the disease was refractory, from a patient treated with antithyroid drugs. The receptors were sampled from a female donor with Graves disease.

Notes on this clonotype: With a much larger clone just one base away, this may be a read error. The chain links TRBV20-1 to TRBJ2-7; D may be TRBD1 (6 bases). The closer fit of TRBJ2-5 to the DNA end suggests the J call may be wrong. CDR3 size: 13 residues. Germline V lookup: CDR1 DFQATT, CDR2 SNEGSKA (reference sequence). In nucleotides, the CDR3 is TGCAGTGCTAGAGATATGGGGGCAGGGACCCAGTACTTC. As protein: CSARDMGAGTQYF.

The chain is built from TRBV5-1 and TRBJ2-2, with 12 bases matching TRBD2. Germline V CDR1 and CDR2: SGHRS, YFSETQ. The junction had 8 bases not matched to a gene; V was cut back by 4 bases and J by 4 bases. The CDR3 extends over 17 amino acids. CDR3 sequence reads: CASSLGLAGPGTGELFF. CDR3 DNA sequence: TGCGCCAGCAGCCTCGGACTAGCGGGACCGGGCACCGGGGAGCTGTTTTTT.

This clonotype has ten or more counts. The rearrangement joins TRBV15 to TRBJ2-7; D is unresolved. The V gene lost 5 bases and the J gene lost 5 bases, with 13 bases spanning the gap. Germline V gene data show CDR1 as LNHNV and CDR2 as YYDKDF (reference sequence). This CDR3 region has 13 residues. Here the CDR3 DNA reads TGTGCCACCAGCCAAGACCAGCAACACGAGCAGTACTTC. Protein sequence: CATSQDQQHEQYF.

The chain recombines TRBV29-1 with TRBJ2-7; TRBD2 matches at 13 bases. J lost 4 bases, V lost 4 bases, and 10 bases had no gene match. CDR1 and CDR2 from the germline V gene are SQVTM and ANQGSEA. CDR3 length: 16 amino acids. The CDR3, as DNA: TGCAGCGTTGGCCCCGCACTAGCGGGAGGGCCGTACGAGCAGTACTTC. Its translation is CSVGPALAGGPYEQYF.

To note about this clonotype: A single base separates this from a much larger clone, so it may be a read error. The V call is TRBV11-2, the J call TRBJ2-7, with 7 bases identical to TRBD2. The germline V gene has CDR1 SGHAT and CDR2 FQNNGV. The CDR3 consists of 14 residues. This CDR3 is CANSLRESSYEQYF. As DNA, the CDR3 is TGTGCCAACAGCTTGCGGGAGAGCTCCTACGAGCAGTACTTC. Full variable domain (outside the CDR3, taken from reference TRBV11-2 and TRBJ2-7): EAGVAQSPRYKIIEKRQSVAFWCNPISGHATLYWYQQILGQGPKLLIQFQNNGVVDDSQLPKDRFSAERLKGVDSTLKIQPAKLEDSAVYLCANSLRESSYEQYFGPGTRLTVT.

The rearrangement uses TRBV5-1 and TRBJ2-7; D may correspond to TRBD1 or TRBD2 (5 bases each). Trimming took 5 bases from V and 7 from J, leaving 16 bases between them. There are 13 residues in the CDR3. The germline V gene has CDR1 SGHRS and CDR2 YFSETQ. The DNA of the CDR3 is TGCGCCAGCAGAGAGGGGCCCCTCTCGGAGCAGTACTTC. It translates to CASREGPLSEQYF.

The sample holds many counts of this clonotype. The chain is built from TRBV11-2 and TRBJ1-1, with no clear D. Germline V gene sequence: CDR1 SGHAT, CDR2 FQNNGV. The V and J ends lost 4 bases and 5 bases respectively, with 14 bases between them. CDR3 length equals 14 residues. The CDR3 DNA follows: TGTGCCAGCAGCTGGAACAGCGAAGGGACTGAAGCTTTCTTT. Translating gives CASSWNSEGTEAFF.

This clonotype came up many times. This chain connects TRBV27 to TRBJ1-2; a possible D gene is TRBD1 (5 bases). The CDR3 is 13 residues long. Trimming left V 11 bases short and J 4 bases short, with 17 bases between. Germline CDR1 and CDR2: MNHEY and SMNVEV (reference sequence). CDR3 loop: CASRDQGSYGYTF. The CDR3 DNA reads as TGTGCCTCCAGGGACCAAGGTAGCTATGGCTACACCTTC.

This sequence joins TRBV5-1 and TRBJ2-6; TRBD2 matches at 7 bases. V gave up 4 bases and J gave up 1 base; unmatched junction bases: 14. Germline CDR1 and CDR2: SGHRS and YFSETQ. The CDR3 has 19 residues. The CDR3 sequence: CASSRTGGDPRSGANVLTF. The CDR3 coding sequence is TGCGCCAGCAGCCGTACTGGGGGGGACCCAAGGTCTGGGGCCAACGTCCTGACTTTC.